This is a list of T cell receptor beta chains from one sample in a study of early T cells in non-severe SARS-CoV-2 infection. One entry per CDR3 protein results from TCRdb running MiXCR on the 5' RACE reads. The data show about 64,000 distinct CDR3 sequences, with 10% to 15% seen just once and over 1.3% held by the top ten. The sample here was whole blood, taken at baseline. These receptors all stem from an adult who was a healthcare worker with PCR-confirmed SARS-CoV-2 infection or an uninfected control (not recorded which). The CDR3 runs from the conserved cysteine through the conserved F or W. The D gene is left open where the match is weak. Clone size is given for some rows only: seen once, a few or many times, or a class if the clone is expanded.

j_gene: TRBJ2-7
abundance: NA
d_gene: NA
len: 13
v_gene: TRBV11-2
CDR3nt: TGTGCCAGCAGCTTAGATCTACTGTACGAGCAGTACTTC
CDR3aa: CASSLDLLYEQYF

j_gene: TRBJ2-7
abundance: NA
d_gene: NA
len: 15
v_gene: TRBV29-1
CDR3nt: TGCAGCGTTAATAACGGGGCTGGACCGCCCTACGAGCAGTACTTC
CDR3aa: CSVNNGAGPPYEQYF

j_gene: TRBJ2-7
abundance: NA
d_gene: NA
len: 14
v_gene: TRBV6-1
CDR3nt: TGTGCCAGCAGTCTCCCCGGGGTCTCCTACGAGCAGTACTTC
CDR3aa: CASSLPGVSYEQYF

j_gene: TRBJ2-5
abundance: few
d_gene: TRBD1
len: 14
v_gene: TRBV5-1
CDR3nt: TGCGCCAGCAGTCTACAGGGGGCCCAAGAGACCCAGTACTTC
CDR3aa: CASSLQGAQETQYF

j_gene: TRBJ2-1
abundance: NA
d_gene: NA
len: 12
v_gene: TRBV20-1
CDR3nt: TGCAGTGCTCCGGGGCGGGGAGATGAGCAGTTCTTC
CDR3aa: CSAPGRGDEQFF

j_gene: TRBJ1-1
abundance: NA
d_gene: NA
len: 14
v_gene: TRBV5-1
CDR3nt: TGCGCCAGCAGCTTGAACGGGAAGGGGACTGAAGCTTTCTTT
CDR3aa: CASSLNGKGTEAFF

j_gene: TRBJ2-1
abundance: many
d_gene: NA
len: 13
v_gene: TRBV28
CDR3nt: TGTGCCAGCCGGGAGTTAGACTACAATGAGCAGTTCTTC
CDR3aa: CASRELDYNEQFF

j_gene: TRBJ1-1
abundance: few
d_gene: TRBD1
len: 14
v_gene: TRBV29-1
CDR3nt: TGCAGCGTCGCCGTTGGACAGGGTGTGACTGAAGCTTTCTTT
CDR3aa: CSVAVGQGVTEAFF

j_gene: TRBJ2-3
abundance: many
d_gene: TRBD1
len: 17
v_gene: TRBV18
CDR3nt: TGTGCCAGCTCACAGCCGAACAGGGGACGGGGCACAGATACGCAGTATTTT
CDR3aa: CASSQPNRGRGTDTQYF

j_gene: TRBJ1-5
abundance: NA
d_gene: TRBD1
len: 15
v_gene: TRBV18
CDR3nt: TGTGCCAGCTCTGCGGGGGGACAGGGAAATCAGCCCCAGCATTTT
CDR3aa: CASSAGGQGNQPQHF

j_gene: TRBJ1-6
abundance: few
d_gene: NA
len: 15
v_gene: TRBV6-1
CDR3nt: TGTGCCAGCAGTGAAGCGGGGGCAGGGAATTCACCCCTCCACTTT
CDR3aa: CASSEAGAGNSPLHF

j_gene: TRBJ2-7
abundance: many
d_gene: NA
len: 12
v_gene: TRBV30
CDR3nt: TGTGCCTGGAGTCTTGGGCCCTACGAGCAGTACTTC
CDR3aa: CAWSLGPYEQYF

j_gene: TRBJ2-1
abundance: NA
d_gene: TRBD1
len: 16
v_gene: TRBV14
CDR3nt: TGTGCCAGCAACCCACAGGGGCAAGGGTCTTTCAATGAGCAGTTCTTC
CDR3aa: CASNPQGQGSFNEQFF

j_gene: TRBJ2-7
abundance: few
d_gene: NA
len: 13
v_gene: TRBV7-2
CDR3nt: TGTGCCAGCAGTCTAAACCGGGCCTACGAGCAGTACTTC
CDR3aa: CASSLNRAYEQYF

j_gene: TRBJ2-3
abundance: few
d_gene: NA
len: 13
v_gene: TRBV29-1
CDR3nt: TGCAGCGTTGTAGGCAGGGTCACAGATACGCAGTATTTT
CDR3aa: CSVVGRVTDTQYF

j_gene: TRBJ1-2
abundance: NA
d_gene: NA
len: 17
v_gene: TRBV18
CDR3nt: TGTGCCAGCTCACCACTCCCAGGCGGGGAAGCTAACTATGGCTACACCTTC
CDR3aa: CASSPLPGGEANYGYTF

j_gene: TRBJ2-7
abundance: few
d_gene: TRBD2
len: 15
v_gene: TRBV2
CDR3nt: TGTGCCAGCAGCCCTTCGGAGGGAGGGTTGGGCGAGCAGTACTTC
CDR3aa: CASSPSEGGLGEQYF

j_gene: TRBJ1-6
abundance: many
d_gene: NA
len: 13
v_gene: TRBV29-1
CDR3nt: TGCAGCGTTGCGGTCAGGGAAAATTCACCCCTCCACTTT
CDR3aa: CSVAVRENSPLHF

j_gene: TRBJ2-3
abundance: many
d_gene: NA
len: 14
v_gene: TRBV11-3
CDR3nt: TGTGCCAGCAGCCAGACAGGAGCCACAGATACGCAGTATTTT
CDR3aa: CASSQTGATDTQYF

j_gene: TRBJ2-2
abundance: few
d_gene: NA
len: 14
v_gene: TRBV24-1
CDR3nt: TGTGCCGCCGGGAAGGGGGCGAACACCGGGGAGCTGTTTTTT
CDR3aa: CAAGKGANTGELFF

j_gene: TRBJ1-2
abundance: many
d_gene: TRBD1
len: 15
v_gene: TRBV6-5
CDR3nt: TGTGCCAGCAGTTACTCTAACAGGGGGCCTTATGGCTACACCTTC
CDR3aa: CASSYSNRGPYGYTF

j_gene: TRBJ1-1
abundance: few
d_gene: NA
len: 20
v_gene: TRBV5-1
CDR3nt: TGCGCCAGCAGCTTAAAACCCTCCGGGCCCGAACTGGGGATGAACACTGAAGCTTTCTTT
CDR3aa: CASSLKPSGPELGMNTEAFF

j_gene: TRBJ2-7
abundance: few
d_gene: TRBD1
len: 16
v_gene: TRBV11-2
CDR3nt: TGTGCCAGCAGCTTAGCCCTACAGGGGTTCAGCTACGAGCAGTACTTC
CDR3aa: CASSLALQGFSYEQYF

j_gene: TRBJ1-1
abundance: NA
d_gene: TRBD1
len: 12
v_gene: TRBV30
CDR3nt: TGTGCCTGGAGTGCAGGGGGGACTGAAGCTTTCTTT
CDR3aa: CAWSAGGTEAFF

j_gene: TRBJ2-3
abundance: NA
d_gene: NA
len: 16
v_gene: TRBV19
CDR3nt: TGTGCCACTGTATCCCTCACGGGCGGAACAACAGATACGCAGTATTTT
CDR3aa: CATVSLTGGTTDTQYF

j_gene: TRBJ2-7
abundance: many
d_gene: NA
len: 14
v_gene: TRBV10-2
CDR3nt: TGCGCCAGCAGTGAGTCGGACGGAAGATACGAGCAGTACTTC
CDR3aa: CASSESDGRYEQYF

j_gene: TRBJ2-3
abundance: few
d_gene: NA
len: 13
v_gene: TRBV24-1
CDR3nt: TGTGCCACCAGTGAGACTGGGACGGATACGCAGTATTTT
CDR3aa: CATSETGTDTQYF

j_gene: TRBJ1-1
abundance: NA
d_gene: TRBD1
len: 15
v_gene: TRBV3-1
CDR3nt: TGTGCCAGCAGCCGGGACAGGCTCTCCAACACTGAAGCTTTCTTT
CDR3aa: CASSRDRLSNTEAFF

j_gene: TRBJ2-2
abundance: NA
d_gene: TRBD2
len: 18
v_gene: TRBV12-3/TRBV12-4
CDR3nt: TGTGCCAGCAGTCGCCCCGGGACTAGCGCGCGTTGGCCCGGGGAGCTGTTTTTT
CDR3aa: CASSRPGTSARWPGELFF

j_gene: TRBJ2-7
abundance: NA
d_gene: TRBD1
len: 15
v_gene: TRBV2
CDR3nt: TGTGCCAGCAGTGAATCAAGACAGGGCGTCTACGAGCAGTACTTC
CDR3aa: CASSESRQGVYEQYF

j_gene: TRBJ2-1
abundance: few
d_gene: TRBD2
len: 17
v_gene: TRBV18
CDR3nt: TGTGCCAGCTCACGGGGACTAGCGGGAGCGGCGTACAATGAGCAGTTCTTC
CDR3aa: CASSRGLAGAAYNEQFF

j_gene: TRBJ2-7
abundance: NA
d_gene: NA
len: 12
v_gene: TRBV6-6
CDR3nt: TGTGCCAGCAGTTCCCCGACGTACGAGCAGTACTTC
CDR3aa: CASSSPTYEQYF

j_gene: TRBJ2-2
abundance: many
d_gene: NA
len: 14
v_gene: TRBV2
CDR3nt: TGTGCCAGCAGTGGAGACAGGATGATCGGGGAGCTGTTTTTT
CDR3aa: CASSGDRMIGELFF

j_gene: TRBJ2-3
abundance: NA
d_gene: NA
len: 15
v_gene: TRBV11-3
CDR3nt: TGTGCCAGCAGCTTAGGAGGGGGGTACACAGATACGCAGTATTTT
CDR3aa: CASSLGGGYTDTQYF

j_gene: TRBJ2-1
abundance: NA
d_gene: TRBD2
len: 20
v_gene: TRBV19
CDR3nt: TGTGCCAGTAGTAGCTCGCCTAGCGGGAGGGCCCGGCGAAGTGACAATGAGCAGTTCTTC
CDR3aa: CASSSSPSGRARRSDNEQFF

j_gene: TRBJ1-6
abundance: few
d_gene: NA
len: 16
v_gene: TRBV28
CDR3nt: TGTGCCAGCAGCTCGTCGGAAGGAGGGCCTGGCTCACCCCTCCACTTT
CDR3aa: CASSSSEGGPGSPLHF

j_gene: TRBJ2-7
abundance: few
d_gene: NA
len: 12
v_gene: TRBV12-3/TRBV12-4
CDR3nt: TGTGCCAGCAGTCGACTATTCTACGAGCAGTACTTC
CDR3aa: CASSRLFYEQYF

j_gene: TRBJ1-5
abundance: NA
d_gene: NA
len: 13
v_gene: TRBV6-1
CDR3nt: TGTGCCAGCAGGGCCGATTTCAATCAGCCCCAGCATTTT
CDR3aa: CASRADFNQPQHF

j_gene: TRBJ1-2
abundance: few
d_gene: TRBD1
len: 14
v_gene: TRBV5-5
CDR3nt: TGTGCCAGCACCTCACGACAGGGAGACTATGGCTACACCTTC
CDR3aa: CASTSRQGDYGYTF

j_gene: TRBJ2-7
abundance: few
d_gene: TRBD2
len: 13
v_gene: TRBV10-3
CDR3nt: TGTGCCATCAGTGAGGAGCGGGGGCGAGAGCAGTACTTC
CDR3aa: CAISEERGREQYF

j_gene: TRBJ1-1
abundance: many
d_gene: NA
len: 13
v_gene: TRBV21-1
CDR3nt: TGTGCCAGCAGCCGCGGGGAGAACACTGAAGCTTTCTTT
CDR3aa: CASSRGENTEAFF

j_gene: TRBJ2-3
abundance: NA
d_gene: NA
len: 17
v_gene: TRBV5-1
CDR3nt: TGCGCCAGCAGCTTGGCCGGGGGACAGAAATCCACAGATACGCAGTATTTT
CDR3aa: CASSLAGGQKSTDTQYF

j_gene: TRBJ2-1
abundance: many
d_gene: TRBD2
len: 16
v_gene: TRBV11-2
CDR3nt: TGTGCCAGCAGACTTCGACTAGCGGGGTCCTACAATGAGCAGTTCTTC
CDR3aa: CASRLRLAGSYNEQFF

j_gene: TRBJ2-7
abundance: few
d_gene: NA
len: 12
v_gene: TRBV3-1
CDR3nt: TGTGCCAGCAGCCAACGGGGCTACGAGCAGTACTTC
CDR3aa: CASSQRGYEQYF

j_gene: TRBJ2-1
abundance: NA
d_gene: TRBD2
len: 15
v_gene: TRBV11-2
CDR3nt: TGTGCCAGCAGCTCTGGGGAGGGCCCCTACAATGAGCAGTTCTTC
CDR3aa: CASSSGEGPYNEQFF

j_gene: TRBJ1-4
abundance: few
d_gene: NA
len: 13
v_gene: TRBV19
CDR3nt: TGTGCCAGTAGTACGACGGTTAATGAAAAACTGTTTTTT
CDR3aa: CASSTTVNEKLFF

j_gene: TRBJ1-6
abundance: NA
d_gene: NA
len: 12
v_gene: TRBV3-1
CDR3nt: TGTGCCAGCAGCCACGGGGATTCACCCCTCCACTTT
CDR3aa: CASSHGDSPLHF

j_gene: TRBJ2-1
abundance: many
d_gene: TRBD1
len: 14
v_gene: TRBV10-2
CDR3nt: TGCGCCAGCAGGTCAGACAGGGTTCGCAATGAGCAGTTCTTC
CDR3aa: CASRSDRVRNEQFF

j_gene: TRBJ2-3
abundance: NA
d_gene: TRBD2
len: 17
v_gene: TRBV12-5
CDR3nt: TGTGCTAGTGGTCTGAGACTAGCCCGATCTAGCACAGATACGCAGTATTTT
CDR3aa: CASGLRLARSSTDTQYF

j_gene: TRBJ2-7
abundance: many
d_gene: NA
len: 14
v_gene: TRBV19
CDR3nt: TGTGCCAGTGCGCCGACCGACGGTTCTGGGGAGCAGTACTTC
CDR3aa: CASAPTDGSGEQYF

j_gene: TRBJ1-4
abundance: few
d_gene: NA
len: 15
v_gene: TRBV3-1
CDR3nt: TGTGCCAGCAGCCTTACCCGAGGGTTTTCAGAAAAACTGTTTTTT
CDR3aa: CASSLTRGFSEKLFF

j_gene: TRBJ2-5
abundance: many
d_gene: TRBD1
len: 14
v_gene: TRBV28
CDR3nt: TGTGCCAGCAGTTTAGTGACAGGGATCAAGACCCAGTACTTC
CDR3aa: CASSLVTGIKTQYF

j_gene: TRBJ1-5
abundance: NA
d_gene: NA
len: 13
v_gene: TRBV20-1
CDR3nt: TGCAGTGCTACGCCAGGGGAGACTCAGCCCCAGCATTTT
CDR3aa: CSATPGETQPQHF

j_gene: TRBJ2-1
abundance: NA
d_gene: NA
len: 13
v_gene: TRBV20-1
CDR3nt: TGCAGTGCTAGAATGGGACTTCCCAATGAGCAGTTCTTC
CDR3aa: CSARMGLPNEQFF

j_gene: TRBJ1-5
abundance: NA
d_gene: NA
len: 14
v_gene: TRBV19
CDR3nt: TGTGCCAGTAGCCTCTGGGAGTTAAGTCAGCCCCAGCATTTT
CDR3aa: CASSLWELSQPQHF